This T cell receptor beta chain stems from a study of T cell responses to AZD1222 COVID-19 vaccine. Study-wide results and limits: Recipients of AZD1222 seropositive at baseline numbered only 6 or 7. Mostly white British, mostly female donors; authors suggested clonal diversity may be underestimated.

Measured with immunoSEQ multiplex PCR; TCRdb has only the in-frame clones, and not every one. Altogether some 94,000 clones are present, roughly nine tenths being singletons, with the ten largest covering about 5%. Remarks on this clone: Antigen: not known.

Second doses at about 4 or about 12 weeks were pooled. The sample here was peripheral blood, taken 28 days after the second AZD1222 dose. This TCR was sampled from an adult who received the AZD1222 COVID-19 vaccine.

CDR3 coding DNA: TGTGCCAGCAGTGATCTAGCGGGAGCCGGCACAGATACGCAGTATTTT. Translated, it gives CASSDLAGAGTDTQYF. V and J are TRBV6-1 and TRBJ2-3; 10 positions agree with TRBD2. The CDR3 has 16 amino acids. Trimming took 3 bases from V and 1 from J; bases not matched to a gene: 4. Per the germline V gene, CDR1 is MNHNS and CDR2 is SASEGT.